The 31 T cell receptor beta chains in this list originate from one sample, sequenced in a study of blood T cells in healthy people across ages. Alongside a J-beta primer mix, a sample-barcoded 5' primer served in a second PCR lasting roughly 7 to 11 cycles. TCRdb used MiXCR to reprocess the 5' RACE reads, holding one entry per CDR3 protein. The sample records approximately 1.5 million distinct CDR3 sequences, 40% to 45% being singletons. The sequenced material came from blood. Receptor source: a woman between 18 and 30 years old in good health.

CDR3 amino acids: CASGYRGWQETQYF. Here the CDR3 DNA reads TGTGCCAGCGGTTACCGGGGTTGGCAAGAGACCCAGTACTTC. V usage is TRBV27 and J usage is TRBJ2-5; possible D gene TRBD2, 5 bases. Germline lookup yields CDR1 MNHEY and CDR2 SMNVEV (reference sequence). Deletions cut 8 bases from V and 2 bases from J, with 15 bases between. The CDR3 has 14 amino acids.

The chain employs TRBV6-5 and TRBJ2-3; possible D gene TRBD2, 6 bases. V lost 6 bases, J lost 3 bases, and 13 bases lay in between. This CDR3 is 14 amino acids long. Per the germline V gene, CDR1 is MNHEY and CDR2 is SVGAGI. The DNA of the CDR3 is TGTGCCAGCAGGGGAGGTGCGGGGACAGATACGCAGTATTTT. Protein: CASRGGAGTDTQYF.

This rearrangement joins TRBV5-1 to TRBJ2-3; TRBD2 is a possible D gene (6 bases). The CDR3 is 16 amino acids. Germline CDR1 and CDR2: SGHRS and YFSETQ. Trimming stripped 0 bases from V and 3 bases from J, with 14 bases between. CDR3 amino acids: CASSLVASVPTDTQYF. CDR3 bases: TGCGCCAGCAGCTTGGTGGCTAGCGTTCCTACAGATACGCAGTATTTT.

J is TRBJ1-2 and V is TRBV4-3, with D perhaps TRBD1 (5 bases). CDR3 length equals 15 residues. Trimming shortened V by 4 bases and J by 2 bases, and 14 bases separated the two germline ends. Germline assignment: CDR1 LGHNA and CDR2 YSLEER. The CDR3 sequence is CASSPQRDPNYGYTF. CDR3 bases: TGCGCCAGCAGCCCCCAGAGGGACCCAAACTATGGCTACACCTTC.

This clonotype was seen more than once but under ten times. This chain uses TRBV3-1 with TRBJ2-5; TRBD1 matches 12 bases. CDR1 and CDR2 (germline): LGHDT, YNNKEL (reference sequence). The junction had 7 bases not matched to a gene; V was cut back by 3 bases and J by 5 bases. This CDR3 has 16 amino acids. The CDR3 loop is CASSQNPGQGAETQYF. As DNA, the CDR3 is TGTGCCAGCAGCCAGAACCCGGGACAGGGGGCTGAGACCCAGTACTTC.

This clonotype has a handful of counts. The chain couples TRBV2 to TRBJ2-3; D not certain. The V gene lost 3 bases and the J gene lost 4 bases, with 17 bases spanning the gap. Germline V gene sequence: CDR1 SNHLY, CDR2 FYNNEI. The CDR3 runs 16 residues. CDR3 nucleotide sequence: TGTGCCAGCAGTGATCCCACTGGCAACGTTCCAGATACGCAGTATTTT. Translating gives CASSDPTGNVPDTQYF.

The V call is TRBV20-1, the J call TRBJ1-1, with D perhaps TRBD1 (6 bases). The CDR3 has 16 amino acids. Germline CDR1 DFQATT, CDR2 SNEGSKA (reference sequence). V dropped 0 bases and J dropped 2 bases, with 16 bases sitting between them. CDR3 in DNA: TGCAGTGCTAGAGATGCCCGCAGGGGTGTTAACACTGAAGCTTTCTTT. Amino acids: CSARDARRGVNTEAFF.

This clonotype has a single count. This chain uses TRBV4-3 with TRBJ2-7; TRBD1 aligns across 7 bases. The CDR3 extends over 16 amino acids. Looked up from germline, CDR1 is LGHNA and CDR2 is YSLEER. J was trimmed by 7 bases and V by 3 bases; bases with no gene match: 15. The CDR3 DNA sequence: TGCGCCAGCAGCCATGCTACCGGGACAGCCTACAATGAGCAGTACTTC. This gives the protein CASSHATGTAYNEQYF.

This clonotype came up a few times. This CDR3 reads CASSGLVHNEQFF. CDR3 coding DNA: TGTGCCAGTTCGGGACTAGTCCACAATGAGCAGTTCTTC. The V call is TRBV6-2 or TRBV6-3, the J call TRBJ2-1; the match to TRBD2 covers 8 bases. J was trimmed by 5 bases and V by 9 bases; bases with no gene match: 6. This CDR3 comprises 13 residues. Germline CDR1 MNHEY, CDR2 SVGEGT.

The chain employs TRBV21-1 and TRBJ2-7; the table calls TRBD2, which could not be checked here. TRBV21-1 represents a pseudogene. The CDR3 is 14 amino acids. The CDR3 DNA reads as TGTGCCAGCAGCAAAGGGGGTCTAGCGGGCGAGCAGTACTTC. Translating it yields CASSKGGLAGEQYF.

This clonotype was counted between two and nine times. The CDR3 loop is CASSLLRGAPNYGYTF. CDR3 nucleotides: TGTGCCAGCAGCTTGCTGCGGGGGGCGCCTAACTATGGCTACACCTTC. V usage is TRBV7-2 and J usage is TRBJ1-2, with D maybe TRBD1 (6 bases). Trimming took 3 bases from V and 0 from J, leaving 14 bases between them. The CDR3 covers 16 residues. CDR1 and CDR2 (germline): SGHTA, FQGNSA.

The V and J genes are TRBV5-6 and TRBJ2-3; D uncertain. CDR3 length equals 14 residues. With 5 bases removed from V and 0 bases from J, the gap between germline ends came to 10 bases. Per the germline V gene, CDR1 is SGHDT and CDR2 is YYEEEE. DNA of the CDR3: TGTGCCAGCAGGCCCGAATACAGCACAGATACGCAGTATTTT. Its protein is CASRPEYSTDTQYF.

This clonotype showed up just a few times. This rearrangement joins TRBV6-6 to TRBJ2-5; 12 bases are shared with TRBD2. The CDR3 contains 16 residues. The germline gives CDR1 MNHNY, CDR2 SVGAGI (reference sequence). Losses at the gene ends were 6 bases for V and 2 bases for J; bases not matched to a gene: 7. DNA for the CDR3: TGTGCCAGCAGGCCCTCTAGCGGGGGGGCTCAAGAGACCCAGTACTTC. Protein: CASRPSSGGAQETQYF.

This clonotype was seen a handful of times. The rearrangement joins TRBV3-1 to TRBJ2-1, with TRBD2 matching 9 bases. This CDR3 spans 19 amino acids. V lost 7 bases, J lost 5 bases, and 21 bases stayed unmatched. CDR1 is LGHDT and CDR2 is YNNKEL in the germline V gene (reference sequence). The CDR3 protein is CASTRQDVAGDYSDNEQFF. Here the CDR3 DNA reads TGTGCCAGCACCCGACAAGACGTAGCGGGAGACTATTCGGACAATGAGCAGTTCTTC.

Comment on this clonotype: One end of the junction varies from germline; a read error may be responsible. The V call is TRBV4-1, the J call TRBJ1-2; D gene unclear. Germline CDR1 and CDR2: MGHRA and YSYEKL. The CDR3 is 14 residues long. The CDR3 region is CTSSQPLGIHGYTF. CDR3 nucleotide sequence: TGCACCAGCAGCCAACCGCTGGGGATCCATGGCTACACCTTC.

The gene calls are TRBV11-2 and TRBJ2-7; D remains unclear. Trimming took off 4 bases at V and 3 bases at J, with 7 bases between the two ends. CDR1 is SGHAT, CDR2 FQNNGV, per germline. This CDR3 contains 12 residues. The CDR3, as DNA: TGTGCCAGCAGCTCTAGGTTCTACGAGCAGTACTTC. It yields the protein CASSSRFYEQYF.

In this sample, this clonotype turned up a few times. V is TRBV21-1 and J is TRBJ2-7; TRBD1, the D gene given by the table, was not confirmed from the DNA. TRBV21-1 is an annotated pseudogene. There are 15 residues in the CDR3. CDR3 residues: CASSKPGQANYEQYF. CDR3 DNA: TGTGCCAGCAGCAAACCTGGACAGGCAAACTACGAGCAGTACTTC.

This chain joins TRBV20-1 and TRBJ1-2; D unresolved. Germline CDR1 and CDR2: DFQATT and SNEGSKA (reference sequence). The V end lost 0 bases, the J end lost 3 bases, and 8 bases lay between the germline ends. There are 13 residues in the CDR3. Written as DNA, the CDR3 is TGCAGTGCTAGAGATCTGGGTTACTATGGCTACACCTTC. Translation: CSARDLGYYGYTF.

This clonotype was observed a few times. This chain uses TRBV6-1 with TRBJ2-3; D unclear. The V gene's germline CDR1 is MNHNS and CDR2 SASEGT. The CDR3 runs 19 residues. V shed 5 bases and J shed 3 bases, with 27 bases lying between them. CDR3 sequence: CASSPLYKGPEASTDTQYF. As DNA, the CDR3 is TGTGCCAGCAGTCCTCTATACAAAGGACCCGAAGCAAGTACAGATACGCAGTATTTT.

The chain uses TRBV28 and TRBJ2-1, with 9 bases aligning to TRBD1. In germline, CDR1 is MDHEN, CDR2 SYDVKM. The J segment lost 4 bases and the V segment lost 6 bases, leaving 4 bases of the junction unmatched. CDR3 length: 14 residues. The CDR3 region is CASRGDRVYNEQFF. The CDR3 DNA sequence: TGTGCCAGCAGGGGGGACAGGGTATACAATGAGCAGTTCTTC.

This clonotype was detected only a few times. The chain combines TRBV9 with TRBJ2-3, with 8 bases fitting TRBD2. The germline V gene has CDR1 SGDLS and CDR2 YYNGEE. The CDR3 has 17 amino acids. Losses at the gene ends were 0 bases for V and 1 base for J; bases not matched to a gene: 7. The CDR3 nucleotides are TGTGCCAGCAGCGTAGCTATATCGACTAGCGGCACAGATACGCAGTATTTT. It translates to CASSVAISTSGTDTQYF.

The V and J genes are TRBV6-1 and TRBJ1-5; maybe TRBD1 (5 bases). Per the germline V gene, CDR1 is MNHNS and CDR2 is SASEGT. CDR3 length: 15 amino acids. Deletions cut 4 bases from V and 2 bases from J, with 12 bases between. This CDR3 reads CASSAREWGNQPQHF. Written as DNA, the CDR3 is TGTGCCAGCAGTGCCAGGGAGTGGGGCAATCAGCCCCAGCATTTT.

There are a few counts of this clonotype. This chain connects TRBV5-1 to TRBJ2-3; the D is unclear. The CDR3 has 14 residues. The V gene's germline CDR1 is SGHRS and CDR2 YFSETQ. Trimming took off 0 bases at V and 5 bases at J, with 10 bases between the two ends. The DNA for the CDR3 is TGCGCCAGCAGCTTGGGCCTGCAATTAGATACGCAGTATTTT. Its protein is CASSLGLQLDTQYF.

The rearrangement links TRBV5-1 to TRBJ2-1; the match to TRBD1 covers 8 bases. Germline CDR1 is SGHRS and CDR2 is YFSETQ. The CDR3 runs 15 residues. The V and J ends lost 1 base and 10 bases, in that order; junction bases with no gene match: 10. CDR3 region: CASSLMGQATYEQFF. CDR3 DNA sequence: TGCGCCAGCAGCTTGATGGGACAGGCCACCTACGAGCAGTTCTTC.

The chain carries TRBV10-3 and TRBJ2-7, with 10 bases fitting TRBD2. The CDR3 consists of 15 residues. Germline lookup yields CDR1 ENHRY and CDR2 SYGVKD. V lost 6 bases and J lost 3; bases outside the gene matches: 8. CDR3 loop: CAISKSGGALYEQYF. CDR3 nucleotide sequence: TGTGCCATCAGCAAGAGCGGGGGGGCCCTCTACGAGCAGTACTTC.

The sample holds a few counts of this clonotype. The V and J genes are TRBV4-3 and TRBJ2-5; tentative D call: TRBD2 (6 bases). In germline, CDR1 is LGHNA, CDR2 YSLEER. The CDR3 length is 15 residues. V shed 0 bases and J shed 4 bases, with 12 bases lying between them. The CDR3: CASSQDDLRGETQYF. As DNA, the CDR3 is TGCGCCAGCAGCCAAGACGATCTGCGGGGAGAGACCCAGTACTTC.

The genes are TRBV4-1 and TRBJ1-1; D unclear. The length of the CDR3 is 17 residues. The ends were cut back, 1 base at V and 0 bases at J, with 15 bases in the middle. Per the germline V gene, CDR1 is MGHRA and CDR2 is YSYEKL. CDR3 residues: CASSQGATEVLNTEAFF. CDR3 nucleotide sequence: TGCGCCAGCAGCCAAGGGGCCACCGAGGTCCTGAACACTGAAGCTTTCTTT.

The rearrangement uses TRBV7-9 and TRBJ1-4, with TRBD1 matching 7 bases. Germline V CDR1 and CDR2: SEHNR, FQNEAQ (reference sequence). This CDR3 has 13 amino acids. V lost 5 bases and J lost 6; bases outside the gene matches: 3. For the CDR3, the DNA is TGTGCCAGCAGCCACGACAGGGATGAAAAACTGTTTTTT. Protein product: CASSHDRDEKLFF. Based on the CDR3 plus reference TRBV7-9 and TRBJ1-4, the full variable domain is DTGVSQNPRHKITKRGQNVTFRCDPISEHNRLYWYRQTLGQGPEFLTYFQNEAQLEKSRLLSDRFSAERPKGSFSTLEIQRTEQGDSAMYLCASSHDRDEKLFFGSGTQLSVL.

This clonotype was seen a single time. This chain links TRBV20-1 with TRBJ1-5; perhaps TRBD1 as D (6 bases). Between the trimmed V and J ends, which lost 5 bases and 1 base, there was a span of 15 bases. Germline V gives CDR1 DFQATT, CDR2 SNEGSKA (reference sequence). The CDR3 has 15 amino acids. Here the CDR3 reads CSAHAGVVSNQPQHF. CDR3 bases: TGCAGTGCTCATGCAGGGGTAGTAAGCAATCAGCCCCAGCATTTT.

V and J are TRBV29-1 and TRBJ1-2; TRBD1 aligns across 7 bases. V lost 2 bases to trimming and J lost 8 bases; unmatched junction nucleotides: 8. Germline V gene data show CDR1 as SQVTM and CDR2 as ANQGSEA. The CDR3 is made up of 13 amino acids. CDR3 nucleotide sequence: TGCAGCGTTGAACAGGGGGACCTTTGGGGCTACACCTTC. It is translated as CSVEQGDLWGYTF.

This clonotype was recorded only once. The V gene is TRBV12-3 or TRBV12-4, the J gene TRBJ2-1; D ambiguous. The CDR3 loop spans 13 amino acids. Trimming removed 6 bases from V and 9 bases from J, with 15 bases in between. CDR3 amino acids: CASSPEVAREQFF. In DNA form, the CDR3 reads TGTGCCAGCAGCCCCGAGGTAGCACGTGAGCAGTTCTTC.